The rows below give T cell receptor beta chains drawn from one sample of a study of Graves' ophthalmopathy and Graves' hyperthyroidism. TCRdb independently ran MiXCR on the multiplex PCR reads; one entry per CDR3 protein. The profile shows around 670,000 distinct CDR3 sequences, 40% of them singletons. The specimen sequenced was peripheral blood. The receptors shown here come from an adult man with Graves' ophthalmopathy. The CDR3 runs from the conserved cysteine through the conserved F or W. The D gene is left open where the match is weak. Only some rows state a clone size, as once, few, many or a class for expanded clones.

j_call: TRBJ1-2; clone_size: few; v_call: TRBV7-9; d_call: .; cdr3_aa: CASSDFGSPNYGYTF; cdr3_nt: TGTGCCAGCAGTGACTTTGGATCTCCCAACTATGGCTACACCTTC
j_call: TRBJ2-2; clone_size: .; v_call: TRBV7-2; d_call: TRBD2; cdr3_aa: CASSRNPGLEVGELFF; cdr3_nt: TGTGCCAGCAGCAGAAACCCGGGACTAGAGGTCGGGGAGCTGTTTTTT
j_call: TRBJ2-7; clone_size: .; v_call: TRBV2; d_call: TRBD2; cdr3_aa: CASSSGLDKNSYEQYF; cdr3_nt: TGTGCCAGCAGTTCGGGACTAGATAAGAACTCCTACGAGCAGTACTTC
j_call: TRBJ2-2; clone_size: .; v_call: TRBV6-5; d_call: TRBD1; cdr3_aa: CASSPGTAKNTGELFF; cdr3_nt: TGTGCCAGCAGTCCCGGGACAGCAAAGAACACCGGGGAGCTGTTTTTT
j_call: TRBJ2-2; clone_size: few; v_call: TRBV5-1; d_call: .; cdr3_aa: CASSKQRTGELFF; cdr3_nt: TGCGCCAGCAGTAAACAGAGAACCGGGGAGCTGTTTTTT
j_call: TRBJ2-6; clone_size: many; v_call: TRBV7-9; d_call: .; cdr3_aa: CASSLHRGSGANVLTF; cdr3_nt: TGTGCCAGCAGCTTGCACCGGGGATCTGGGGCCAACGTCCTGACTTTC
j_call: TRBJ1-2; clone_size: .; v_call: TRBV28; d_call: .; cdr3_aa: CASSWGPNYGYTF; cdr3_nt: TGTGCCAGCAGCTGGGGGCCTAACTATGGCTACACCTTC
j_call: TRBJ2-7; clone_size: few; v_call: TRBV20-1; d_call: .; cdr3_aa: CSASWAGDNRQYF; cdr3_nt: TGCAGTGCTAGTTGGGCAGGGGATAATCGGCAGTACTTC
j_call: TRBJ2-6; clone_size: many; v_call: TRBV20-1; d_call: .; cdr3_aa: CSAPDFSGANVLTF; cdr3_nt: TGCAGTGCCCCAGATTTCTCCGGGGCCAACGTCCTGACTTTC
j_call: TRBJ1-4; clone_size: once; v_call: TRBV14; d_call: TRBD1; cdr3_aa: CASSRKGPGQTTNEKLFF; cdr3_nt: TGTGCCAGCTCACGAAAAGGACCGGGACAGACAACTAATGAAAAACTGTTTTTT
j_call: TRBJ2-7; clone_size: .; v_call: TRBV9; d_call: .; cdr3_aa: CASSPEGHLSSYEQYF; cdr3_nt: TGTGCCAGCAGCCCCGAGGGACACCTGTCCTCCTACGAGCAGTACTTC
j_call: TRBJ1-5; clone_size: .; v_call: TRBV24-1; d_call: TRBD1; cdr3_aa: CATGTGGQPQHF; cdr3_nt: TGTGCCACGGGGACAGGGGGTCAGCCCCAGCATTTT
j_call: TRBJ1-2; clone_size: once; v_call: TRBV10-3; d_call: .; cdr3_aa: CASSDSPDWSYTF; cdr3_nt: TGTGCCAGCAGTGACAGCCCGGACTGGAGCTACACCTTC
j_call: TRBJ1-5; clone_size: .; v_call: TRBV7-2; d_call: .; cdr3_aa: CASSLVSGLDSNQPQHF; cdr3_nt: TGTGCCAGCAGCTTGGTTTCAGGCCTTGATAGCAATCAGCCCCAGCATTTT
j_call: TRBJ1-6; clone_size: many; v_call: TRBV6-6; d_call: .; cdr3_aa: CASSYSTLVDSPLHF; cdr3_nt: TGTGCCAGCAGTTACTCCACCTTGGTGGATTCACCCCTCCACTTT
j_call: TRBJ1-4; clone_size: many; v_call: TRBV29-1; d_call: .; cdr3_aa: CSVEGGEEKLFF; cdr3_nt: TGCAGCGTTGAAGGAGGGGAGGAAAAACTGTTTTTT
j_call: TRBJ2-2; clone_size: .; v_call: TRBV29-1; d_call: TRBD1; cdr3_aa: CSAGTGGLGGELFF; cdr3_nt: TGCAGCGCCGGGACAGGGGGATTGGGCGGGGAGCTGTTTTTT
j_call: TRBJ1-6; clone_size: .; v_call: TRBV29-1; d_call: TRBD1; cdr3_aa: CSVGEPGQGTPLHF; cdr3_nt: TGCAGCGTTGGTGAGCCGGGACAGGGGACACCCCTCCACTTT
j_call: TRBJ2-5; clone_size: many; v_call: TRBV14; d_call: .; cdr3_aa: CASSQGRGLTQYF; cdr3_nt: TGTGCCAGCAGCCAAGGAAGGGGATTAACCCAGTACTTC
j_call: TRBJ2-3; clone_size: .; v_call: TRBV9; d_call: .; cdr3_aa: CASSTTWGTDTQYF; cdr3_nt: TGTGCCAGCAGTACCACTTGGGGAACAGATACGCAGTATTTT
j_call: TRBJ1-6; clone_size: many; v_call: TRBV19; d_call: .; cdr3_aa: CASSAGKRGSPLHF; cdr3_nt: TGTGCCAGTAGCGCAGGAAAGCGGGGATCACCCCTCCACTTT
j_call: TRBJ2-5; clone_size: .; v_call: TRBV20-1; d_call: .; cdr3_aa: CSARAGGEETQYF; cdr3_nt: TGCAGTGCTAGAGCTGGAGGAGAAGAGACCCAGTACTTC
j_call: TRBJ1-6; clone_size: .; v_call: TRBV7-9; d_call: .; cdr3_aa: CASSRRFNSPLHF; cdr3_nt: TGTGCCAGCAGCCGAAGATTTAATTCACCCCTCCACTTT
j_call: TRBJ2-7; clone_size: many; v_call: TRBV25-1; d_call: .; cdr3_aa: CASTPGAYSYEQYF; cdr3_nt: TGTGCCAGCACCCCGGGGGCTTACTCCTACGAGCAGTACTTC
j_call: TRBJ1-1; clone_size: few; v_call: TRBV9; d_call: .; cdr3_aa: CASSGHGDNTEAFF; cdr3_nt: TGTGCCAGCAGCGGACACGGGGACAACACTGAAGCTTTCTTT
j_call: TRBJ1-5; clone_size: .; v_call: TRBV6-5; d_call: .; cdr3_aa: CASSLAGSEHQPQHF; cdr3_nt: TGTGCCAGCAGTTTGGCCGGGAGCGAACATCAGCCCCAGCATTTT
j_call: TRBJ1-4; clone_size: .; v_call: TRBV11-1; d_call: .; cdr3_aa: CASTKGSTNEKLFF; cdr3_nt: TGTGCCAGCACCAAGGGATCAACTAATGAAAAACTGTTTTTT
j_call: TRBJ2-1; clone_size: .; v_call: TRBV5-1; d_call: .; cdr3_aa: CASSFLASNEQFF; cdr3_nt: TGCGCCAGCAGCTTTCTAGCTAGCAATGAGCAGTTCTTC
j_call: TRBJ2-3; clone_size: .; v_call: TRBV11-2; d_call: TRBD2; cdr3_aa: CASSLVTGGRGDTQYF; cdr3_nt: TGTGCCAGCAGCTTAGTGACGGGAGGTCGAGGAGATACGCAGTATTTT
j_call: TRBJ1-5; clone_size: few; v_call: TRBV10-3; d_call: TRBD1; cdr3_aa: CAIKSGTGDQPQHF; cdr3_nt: TGTGCCATCAAATCCGGGACAGGGGATCAGCCCCAGCATTTT
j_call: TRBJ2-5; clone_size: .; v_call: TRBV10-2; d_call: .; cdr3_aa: CASSYYGLRETQYF; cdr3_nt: TGTGCCAGCAGTTACTACGGACTCCGAGAGACCCAGTACTTC
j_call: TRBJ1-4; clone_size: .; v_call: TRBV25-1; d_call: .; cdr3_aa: CASRPGLNTEKLFF; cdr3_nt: TGTGCCAGCAGGCCAGGGCTGAACACGGAAAAACTGTTTTTT
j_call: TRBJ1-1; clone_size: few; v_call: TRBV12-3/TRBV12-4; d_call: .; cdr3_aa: CASSKTHSTTEAFF; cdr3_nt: TGTGCCAGCAGTAAGACTCATAGTACTACTGAAGCTTTCTTT
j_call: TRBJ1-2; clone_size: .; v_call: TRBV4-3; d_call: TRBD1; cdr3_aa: CASSQARGTGGLGGYTF; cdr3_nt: TGCGCCAGCAGCCAAGCGCGAGGGACAGGGGGACTCGGTGGCTACACCTTC
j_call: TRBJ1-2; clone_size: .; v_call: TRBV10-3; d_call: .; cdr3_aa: CAISATSGRLDYGYTF; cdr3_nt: TGTGCCATCAGTGCGACTAGCGGGAGACTGGACTATGGCTACACCTTC
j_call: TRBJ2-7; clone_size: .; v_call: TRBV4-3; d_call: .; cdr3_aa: CASSQVPETYEQYF; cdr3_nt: TGCGCCAGCAGCCAAGTCCCAGAAACCTACGAGCAGTACTTC
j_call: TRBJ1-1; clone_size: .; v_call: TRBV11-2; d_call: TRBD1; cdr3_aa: CASSPTTGMWTEAFF; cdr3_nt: TGTGCCAGCTCACCTACGACAGGGATGTGGACTGAAGCTTTCTTT
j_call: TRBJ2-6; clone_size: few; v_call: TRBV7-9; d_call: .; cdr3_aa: CASSQDTAAGANVLTF; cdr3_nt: TGCGCCAGCAGCCAAGATACAGCCGCTGGGGCCAACGTCCTGACTTTC
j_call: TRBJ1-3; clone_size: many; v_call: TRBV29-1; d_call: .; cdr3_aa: CSVEDPSAGGNTIYF; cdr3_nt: TGCAGCGTTGAAGACCCCAGCGCGGGAGGAAACACCATATATTTT
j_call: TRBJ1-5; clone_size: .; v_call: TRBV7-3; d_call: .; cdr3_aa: CASTPSGISNQPQHF; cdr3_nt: TGTGCCAGCACGCCTTCGGGGATTAGCAATCAGCCCCAGCATTTT
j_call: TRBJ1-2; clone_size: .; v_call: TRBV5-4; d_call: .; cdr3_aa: CASSLGQGVEFYGYTF; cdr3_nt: TGTGCCAGCAGCTTGGGGCAGGGTGTGGAGTTCTATGGCTACACCTTC
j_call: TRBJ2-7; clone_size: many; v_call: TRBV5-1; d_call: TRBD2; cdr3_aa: CASSSGGLSAEQYF; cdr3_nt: TGCGCCAGCAGCAGCGGGGGACTAAGCGCCGAGCAGTACTTC
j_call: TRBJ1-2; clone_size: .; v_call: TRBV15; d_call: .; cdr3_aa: CATSRDRAHGYTF; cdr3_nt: TGTGCCACCAGCAGAGACAGGGCCCATGGCTACACCTTC
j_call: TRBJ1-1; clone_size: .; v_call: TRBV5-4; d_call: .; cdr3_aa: CASSTGIGSNTEAFF; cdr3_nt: TGTGCCAGCAGCACCGGGATAGGTTCGAACACTGAAGCTTTCTTT
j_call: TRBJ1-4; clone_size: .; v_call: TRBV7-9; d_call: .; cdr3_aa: CASSSQSTNEKLVF; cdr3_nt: TGTGCCAGCAGCTCACAGTCAACTAATGAAAAACTGGTTTTT
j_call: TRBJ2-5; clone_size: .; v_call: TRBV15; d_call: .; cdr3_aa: CATSRDGAPETQYF; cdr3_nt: TGTGCCACCAGCAGAGATGGGGCACCGGAGACCCAGTACTTC
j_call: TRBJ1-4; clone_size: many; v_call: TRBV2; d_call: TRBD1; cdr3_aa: CASSELRQGAGKLFF; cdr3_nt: TGTGCCAGCAGTGAATTACGACAGGGGGCAGGAAAACTGTTTTTT
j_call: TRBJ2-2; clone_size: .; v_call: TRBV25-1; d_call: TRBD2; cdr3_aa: CASTHMATSGRVEELFF; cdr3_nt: TGTGCCAGCACCCACATGGCGACTAGCGGGAGGGTGGAGGAGCTGTTTTTT
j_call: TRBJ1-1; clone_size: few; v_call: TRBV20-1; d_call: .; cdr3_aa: CSARDTGNEAFF; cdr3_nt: TGCAGTGCTAGAGACACGGGGAATGAAGCTTTCTTT
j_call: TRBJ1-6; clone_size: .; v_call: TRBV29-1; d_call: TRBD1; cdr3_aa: CSVVPSGGLNSPLHF; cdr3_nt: TGCAGCGTTGTTCCATCAGGGGGCCTTAATTCACCCCTCCACTTT